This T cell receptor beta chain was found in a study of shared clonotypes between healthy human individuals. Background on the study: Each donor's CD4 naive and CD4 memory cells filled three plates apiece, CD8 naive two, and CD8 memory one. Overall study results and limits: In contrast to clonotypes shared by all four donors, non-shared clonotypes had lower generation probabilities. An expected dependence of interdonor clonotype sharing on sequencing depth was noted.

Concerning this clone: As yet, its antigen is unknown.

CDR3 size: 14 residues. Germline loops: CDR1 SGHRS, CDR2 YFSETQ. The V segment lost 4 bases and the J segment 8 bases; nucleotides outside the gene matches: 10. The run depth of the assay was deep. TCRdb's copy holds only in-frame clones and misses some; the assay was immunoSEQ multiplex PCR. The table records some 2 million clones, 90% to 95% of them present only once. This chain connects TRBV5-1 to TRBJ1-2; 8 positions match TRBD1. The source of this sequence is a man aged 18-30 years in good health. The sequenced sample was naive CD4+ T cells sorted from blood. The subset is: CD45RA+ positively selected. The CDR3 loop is CASSNRDRGGGYTF. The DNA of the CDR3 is TGCGCCAGCAGCAACCGCGACAGGGGTGGGGGCTACACCTTC.